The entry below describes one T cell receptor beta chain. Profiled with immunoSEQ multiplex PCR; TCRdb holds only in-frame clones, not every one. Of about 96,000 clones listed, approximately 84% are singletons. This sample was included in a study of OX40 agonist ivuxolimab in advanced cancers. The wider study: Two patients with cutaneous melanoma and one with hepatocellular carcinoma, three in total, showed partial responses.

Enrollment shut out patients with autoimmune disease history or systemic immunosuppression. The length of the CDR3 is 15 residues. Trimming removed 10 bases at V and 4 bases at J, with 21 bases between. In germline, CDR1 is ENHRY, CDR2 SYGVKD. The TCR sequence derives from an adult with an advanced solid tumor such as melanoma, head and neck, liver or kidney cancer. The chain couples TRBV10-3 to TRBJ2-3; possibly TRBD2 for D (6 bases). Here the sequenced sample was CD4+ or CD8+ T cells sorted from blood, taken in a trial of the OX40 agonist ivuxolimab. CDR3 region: CATGSTGSLSDTQYF. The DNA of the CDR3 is TGTGCCACCGGGTCTACCGGGAGCTTATCAGATACGCAGTATTTT.